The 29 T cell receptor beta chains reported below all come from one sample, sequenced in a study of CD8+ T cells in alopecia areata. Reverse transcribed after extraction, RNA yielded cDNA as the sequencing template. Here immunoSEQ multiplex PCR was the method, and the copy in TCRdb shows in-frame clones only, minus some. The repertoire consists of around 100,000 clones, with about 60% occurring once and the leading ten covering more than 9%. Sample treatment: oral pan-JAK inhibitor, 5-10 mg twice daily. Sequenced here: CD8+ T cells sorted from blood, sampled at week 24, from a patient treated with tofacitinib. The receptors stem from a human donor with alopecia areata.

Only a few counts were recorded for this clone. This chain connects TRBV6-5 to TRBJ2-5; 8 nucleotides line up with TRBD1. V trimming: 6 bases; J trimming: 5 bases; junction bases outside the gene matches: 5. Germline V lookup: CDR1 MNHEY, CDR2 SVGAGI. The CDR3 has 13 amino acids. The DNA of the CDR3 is TGTGCCAGCAGCACGACAGGGGTGGAGACCCAGTACTTC. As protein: CASSTTGVETQYF.

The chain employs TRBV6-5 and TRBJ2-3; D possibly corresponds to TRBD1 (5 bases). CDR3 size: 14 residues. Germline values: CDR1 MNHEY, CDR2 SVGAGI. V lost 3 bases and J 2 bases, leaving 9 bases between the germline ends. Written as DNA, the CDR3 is TGTGCCAGCAGTTATACGGACACCACAGATACGCAGTATTTT. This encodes CASSYTDTTDTQYF.

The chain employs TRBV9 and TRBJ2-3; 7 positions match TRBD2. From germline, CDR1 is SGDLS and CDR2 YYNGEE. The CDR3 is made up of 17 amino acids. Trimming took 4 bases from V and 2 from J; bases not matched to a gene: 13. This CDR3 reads CASSLHLGGGYTDTQYF. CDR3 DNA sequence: TGTGCCAGCAGCCTACACCTAGGCGGGGGTTACACAGATACGCAGTATTTT.

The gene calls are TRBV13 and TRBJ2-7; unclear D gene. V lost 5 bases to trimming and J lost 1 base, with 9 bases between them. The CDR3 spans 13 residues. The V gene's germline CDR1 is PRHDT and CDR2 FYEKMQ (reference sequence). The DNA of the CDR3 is TGTGCCAGCAGCGACGGACGGTCCTACGAGCAGTACTTC. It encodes CASSDGRSYEQYF.

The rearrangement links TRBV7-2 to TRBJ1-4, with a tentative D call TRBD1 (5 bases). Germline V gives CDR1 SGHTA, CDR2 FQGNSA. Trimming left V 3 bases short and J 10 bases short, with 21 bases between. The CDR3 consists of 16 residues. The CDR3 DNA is TGTGCCAGCAGCTTCTTGATCCGGAGGGGCTTTGGAAAACTGTTTTTT. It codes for CASSFLIRRGFGKLFF.

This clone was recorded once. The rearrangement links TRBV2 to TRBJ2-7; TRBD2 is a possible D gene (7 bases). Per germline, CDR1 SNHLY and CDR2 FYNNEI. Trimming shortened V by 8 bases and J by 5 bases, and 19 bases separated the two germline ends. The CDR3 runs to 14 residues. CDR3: CASRHIGGADEQYF. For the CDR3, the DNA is TGTGCCAGCCGCCATATTGGGGGGGCGGACGAGCAGTACTTC.

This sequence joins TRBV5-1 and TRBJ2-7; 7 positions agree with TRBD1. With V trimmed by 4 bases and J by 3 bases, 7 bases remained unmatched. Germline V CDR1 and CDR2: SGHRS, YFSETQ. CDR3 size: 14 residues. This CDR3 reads CASSERSGGYEQYF. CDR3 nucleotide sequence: TGCGCCAGCAGCGAACGTTCAGGGGGCTACGAGCAGTACTTC.

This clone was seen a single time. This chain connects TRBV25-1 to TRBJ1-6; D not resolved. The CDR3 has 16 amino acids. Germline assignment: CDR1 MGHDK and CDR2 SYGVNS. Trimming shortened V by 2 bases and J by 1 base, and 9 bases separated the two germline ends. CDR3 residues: CASSELEGSYNSPLHF. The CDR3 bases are TGTGCCAGCAGTGAACTAGAGGGTTCCTATAATTCACCCCTCCACTTT. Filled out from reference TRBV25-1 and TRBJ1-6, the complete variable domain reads EADIYQTPRYLVIGTGKKITLECSQTMGHDKMYWYQQDPGMELHLIHYSYGVNSTEKGDLSSESTVSRIRTEHFPLTLESARPSHTSQYLCASSELEGSYNSPLHFGNGTRLTVT.

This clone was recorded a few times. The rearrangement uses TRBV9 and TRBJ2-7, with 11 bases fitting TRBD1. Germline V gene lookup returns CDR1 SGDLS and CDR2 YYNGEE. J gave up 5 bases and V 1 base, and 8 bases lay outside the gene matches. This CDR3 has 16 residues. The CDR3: CASSVRTGGPLHEQYF. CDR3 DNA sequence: TGTGCCAGCAGCGTAAGGACAGGGGGCCCCCTTCACGAGCAGTACTTC.

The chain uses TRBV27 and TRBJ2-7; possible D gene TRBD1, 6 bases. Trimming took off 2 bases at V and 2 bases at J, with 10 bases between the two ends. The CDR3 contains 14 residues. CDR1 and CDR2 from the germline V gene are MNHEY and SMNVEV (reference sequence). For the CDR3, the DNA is TGTGCCAGCAGTTTAACCGGGACACCCTACGAGCAGTACTTC. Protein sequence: CASSLTGTPYEQYF.

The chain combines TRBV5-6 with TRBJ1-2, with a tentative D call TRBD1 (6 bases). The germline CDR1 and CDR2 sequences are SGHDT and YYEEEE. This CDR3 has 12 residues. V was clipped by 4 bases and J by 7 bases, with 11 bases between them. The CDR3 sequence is CASSPGALGYTF. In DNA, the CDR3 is TGTGCCAGCAGCCCGGGGGCACTTGGCTACACCTTC.

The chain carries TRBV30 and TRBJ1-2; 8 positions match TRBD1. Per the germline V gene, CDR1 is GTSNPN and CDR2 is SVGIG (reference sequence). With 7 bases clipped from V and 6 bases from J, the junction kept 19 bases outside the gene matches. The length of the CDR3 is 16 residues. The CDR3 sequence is CASLNLGQGIWDGYTF. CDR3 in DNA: TGTGCCTCTCTAAACCTCGGACAGGGCATTTGGGATGGCTACACCTTC.

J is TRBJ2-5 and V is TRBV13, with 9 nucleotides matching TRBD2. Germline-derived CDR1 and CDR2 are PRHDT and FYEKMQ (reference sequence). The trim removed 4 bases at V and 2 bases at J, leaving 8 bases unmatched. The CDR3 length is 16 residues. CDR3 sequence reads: CASSSRLAGSQETQYF. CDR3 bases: TGTGCCAGCAGCTCCCGCCTAGCGGGGAGTCAAGAGACCCAGTACTTC.

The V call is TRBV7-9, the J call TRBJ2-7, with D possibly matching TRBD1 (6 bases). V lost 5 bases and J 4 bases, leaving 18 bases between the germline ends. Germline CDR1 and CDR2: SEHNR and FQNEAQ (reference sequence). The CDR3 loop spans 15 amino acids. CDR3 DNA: TGTGCCAGCAGCACCCGAGGGGCAGGGGATTACGAGCAGTACTTC. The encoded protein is CASSTRGAGDYEQYF.

This chain's CDR3 is CASSLKQGVVTEAFF. The CDR3 DNA reads as TGCGCCAGCAGCTTGAAACAGGGGGTGGTTACTGAAGCTTTCTTT. The chain links TRBV5-1 to TRBJ1-1; 8 bases are shared with TRBD1. The CDR3 is made up of 15 amino acids. The germline V gene has CDR1 SGHRS and CDR2 YFSETQ. The ends lost 1 base at V and 5 bases at J; junction bases unmatched: 7.

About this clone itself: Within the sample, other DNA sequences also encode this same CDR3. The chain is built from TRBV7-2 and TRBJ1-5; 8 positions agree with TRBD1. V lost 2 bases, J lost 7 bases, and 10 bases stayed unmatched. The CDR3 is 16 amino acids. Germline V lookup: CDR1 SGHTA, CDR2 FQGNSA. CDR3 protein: CASSLTGTGGRQPQHF. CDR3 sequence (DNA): TGTGCCAGCAGCTTAACAGGAACAGGGGGAAGACAGCCCCAGCATTTT.

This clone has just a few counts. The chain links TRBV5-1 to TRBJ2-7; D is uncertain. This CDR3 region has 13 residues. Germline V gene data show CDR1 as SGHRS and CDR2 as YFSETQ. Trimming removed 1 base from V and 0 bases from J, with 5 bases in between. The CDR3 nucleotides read TGCGCCAGCAGCTTGAGAATCTCCTACGAGCAGTACTTC. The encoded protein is CASSLRISYEQYF.

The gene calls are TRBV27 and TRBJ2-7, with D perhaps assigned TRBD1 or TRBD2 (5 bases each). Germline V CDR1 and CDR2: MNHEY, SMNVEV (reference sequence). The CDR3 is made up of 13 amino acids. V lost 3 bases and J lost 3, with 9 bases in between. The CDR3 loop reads CASSLLGDYEQYF. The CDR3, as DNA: TGTGCCAGCAGTTTGCTGGGGGACTACGAGCAGTACTTC.

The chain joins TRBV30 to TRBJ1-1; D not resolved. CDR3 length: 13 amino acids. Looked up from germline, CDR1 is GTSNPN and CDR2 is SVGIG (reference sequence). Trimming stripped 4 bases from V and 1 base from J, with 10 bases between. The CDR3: CAWTPQPNTEAFF. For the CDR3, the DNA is TGTGCCTGGACCCCCCAGCCGAACACTGAAGCTTTCTTT.

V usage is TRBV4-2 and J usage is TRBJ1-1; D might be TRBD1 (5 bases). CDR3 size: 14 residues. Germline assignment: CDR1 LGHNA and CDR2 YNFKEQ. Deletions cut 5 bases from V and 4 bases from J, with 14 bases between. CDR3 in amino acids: CASSFRGVLTEAFF. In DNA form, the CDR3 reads TGTGCCAGCAGCTTTCGGGGGGTTCTCACTGAAGCTTTCTTT.

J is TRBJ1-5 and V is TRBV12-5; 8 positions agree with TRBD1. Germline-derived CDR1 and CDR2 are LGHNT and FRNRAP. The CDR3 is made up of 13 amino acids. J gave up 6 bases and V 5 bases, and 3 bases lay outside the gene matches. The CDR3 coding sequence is TGTGCTAGTGGTCAGGGGGCCGCTCAGCCCCAGCATTTT. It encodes CASGQGAAQPQHF.

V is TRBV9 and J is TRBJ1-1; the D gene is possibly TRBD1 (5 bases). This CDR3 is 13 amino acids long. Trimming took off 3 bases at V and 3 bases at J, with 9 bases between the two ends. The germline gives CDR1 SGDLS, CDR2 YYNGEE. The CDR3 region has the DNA TGTGCCAGCAGCGGAGGAGGGGACACTGAAGCTTTCTTT. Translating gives CASSGGGDTEAFF.

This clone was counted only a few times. The DNA of the CDR3 is TGTGCCAGCAGGCCGGGACAGGCAAGCTCCTACGAGCAGTACTTC. Translation: CASRPGQASSYEQYF. V and J are TRBV6-4 and TRBJ2-7, with 8 bases aligning to TRBD1. With 6 bases clipped from V and 0 bases from J, the junction kept 7 bases outside the gene matches. The germline CDR1 and CDR2 sequences are MRHNA and SNTAGT. This CDR3 region has 15 residues.

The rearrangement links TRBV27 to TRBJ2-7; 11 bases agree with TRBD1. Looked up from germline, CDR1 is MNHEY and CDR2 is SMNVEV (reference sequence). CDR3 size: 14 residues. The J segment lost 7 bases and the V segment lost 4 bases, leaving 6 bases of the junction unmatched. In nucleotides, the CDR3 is TGTGCCAGCAGTTCCGGACAGGGGGCAGGGGAGCAGTACTTC. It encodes CASSSGQGAGEQYF.

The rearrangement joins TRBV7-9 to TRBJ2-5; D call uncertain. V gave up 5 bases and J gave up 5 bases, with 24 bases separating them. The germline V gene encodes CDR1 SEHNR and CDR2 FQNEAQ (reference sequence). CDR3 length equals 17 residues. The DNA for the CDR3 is TGTGCCAGCAGCGGAACCCAAGGGCAAACTGGCGAGGAGACCCAGTACTTC. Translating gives CASSGTQGQTGEETQYF.

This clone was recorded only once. In nucleotides, the CDR3 is TGTGCCAGCAGTTTATTGGGACAGGGGATCTACGAGCAGTACTTC. It translates to CASSLLGQGIYEQYF. The genes are TRBV27 and TRBJ2-7; 10 bases line up with TRBD1. The J segment lost 3 bases and the V segment lost 1 base, leaving 3 bases of the junction unmatched. Looked up from germline, CDR1 is MNHEY and CDR2 is SMNVEV (reference sequence). This CDR3 has 15 residues.

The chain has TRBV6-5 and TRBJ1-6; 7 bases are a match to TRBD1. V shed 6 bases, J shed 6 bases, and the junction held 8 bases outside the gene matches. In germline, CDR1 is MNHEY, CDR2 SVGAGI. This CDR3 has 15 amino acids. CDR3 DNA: TGTGCCAGCAGACCCCGGGACAGATTTAATTCACCCCTCCACTTT. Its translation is CASRPRDRFNSPLHF.

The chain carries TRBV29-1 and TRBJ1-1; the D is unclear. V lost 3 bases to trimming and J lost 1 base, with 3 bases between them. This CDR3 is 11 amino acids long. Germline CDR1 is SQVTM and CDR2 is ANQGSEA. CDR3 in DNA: TGCAGCGTTGACGGGAACACTGAAGCTTTCTTT. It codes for CSVDGNTEAFF.

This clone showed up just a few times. The CDR3 sequence: CASSQDPTFSGELFF. In DNA, the CDR3 is TGCGCCAGCAGCCAAGATCCCACCTTCAGCGGGGAGCTGTTTTTT. The chain is built from TRBV4-1 and TRBJ2-2; the D is unclear. Germline CDR1 is MGHRA and CDR2 is YSYEKL. The CDR3 covers 15 residues. V lost 0 bases and J 7 bases, leaving 12 bases between the germline ends.